This entry is about one T cell receptor (beta chain). Mismatch with germline at one junction end may stem from a read error. The same CDR3 arises from other DNA sequences in this sample as well. This CDR3 has 17 amino acids. From germline, CDR1 is SGHAT and CDR2 FQNNGV. Using immunoSEQ multiplex PCR, the repertoire was profiled, and TCRdb retains in-frame clones only, with some absent. The table has roughly 8,600 clones, about 81% seen once; the top ten hold about 16%. The sample is drawn from a study of OX40 agonist ivuxolimab in advanced cancers. Turning to the study itself: In this cohort, patients received ivuxolimab, an agonistic anti-OX40 (CD134) antibody. Two cutaneous melanoma patients and one hepatocellular carcinoma patient, three in all, had partial responses. Every patient in dose escalation had hepatocellular carcinoma, melanoma, renal cell or head and neck cancer.

This sequence was found in an adult with an advanced solid tumor such as melanoma, head and neck, liver or kidney cancer. Specimen: CD4+ or CD8+ T cells sorted from blood, collected in a trial of the OX40 agonist ivuxolimab. This chain links TRBV11-2 with TRBJ2-2, with TRBD1 matching over 11 bases. The CDR3 coding sequence is TGCGCCAGCAGCTTAGGGGGACAGGGGGTCTACACCGGGGAGCTGTTTTTT. Translating it yields CASSLGGQGVYTGELFF.